The sequence of this TCR beta chain was determined in a study of OX40 agonist ivuxolimab in advanced cancers. Whole-study context: Patients were 82.7% male with ages about 23 to 90, mean around 58.

Generated by immunoSEQ multiplex PCR, the TCRdb table keeps only in-frame clones and is missing some. The table lists tens of thousands of clones, under 95% of them singletons. The germline gives CDR1 MNHEY, CDR2 SMNVEV (reference sequence). The CDR3 consists of 16 residues. The V and J ends lost 3 bases and 7 bases, in that order; junction bases with no gene match: 11. Sequenced material: CD4+ or CD8+ T cells sorted from blood, taken in a trial of the OX40 agonist ivuxolimab. The chain carries TRBV27 and TRBJ2-1; 8 bases agree with TRBD2. The TCR sequence derives from an adult with an advanced solid tumor such as melanoma, head and neck, liver or kidney cancer. The CDR3, as DNA: TGTGCCAGCAGTTTGGAGGCGGGAGGAATTGGTAATGAGCAGTTCTTC. Amino acid sequence: CASSLEAGGIGNEQFF.